The 18 T cell receptor beta chains below all came from one sample that was sequenced in a study of shared clonotypes between healthy human individuals (dated by TCRdb to the early 2020s). Library prep was done by the immunoSEQ multiplex PCR assay. TCRdb limited this immuneACCESS table to in-frame rearrangements with V and J called. A share of clones is missing; checked studies link under half to unresolved V genes, and the rest is unexplained. This sample lists about 2 million clones; roughly 94% were detected once. The biggest ten clones account for 0.1% to 0.15% of the sample. Sequences were obtained from naive CD4+ T cells sorted from blood. Explained via the paper, the cell subset or site label denotes: CD45RA+ positively selected. These receptors came from a young man in good health.

The rearrangement uses TRBV19 and TRBJ1-6; D is ambiguous. Trimming stripped 5 bases from V and 9 bases from J, with 17 bases between. This CDR3 is built from 15 residues. CDR1 and CDR2 from the germline V gene are LNHDA and SQIVND (reference sequence). The CDR3 DNA reads TGTGCCAGTAGTTTCGGACCCTTAAATAGTTCACCCCTCCACTTT. It specifies CASSFGPLNSSPLHF.

This clone was seen a single time. The chain couples TRBV4-1 to TRBJ2-3; the match to TRBD2 covers 8 bases. Per germline, CDR1 MGHRA and CDR2 YSYEKL. V was pared by 4 bases and J by 2 bases, with 2 bases of the junction left unmatched. The CDR3 extends over 14 amino acids. CDR3 nucleotides: TGCGCCAGCAGCCTAGCGGGACCCACAGATACGCAGTATTTT. Translated: CASSLAGPTDTQYF.

V gene TRBV30 combines with J gene TRBJ2-3, with 11 bases lining up with TRBD2. The CDR3 runs to 16 residues. V lost 2 bases, J lost 6 bases, and 10 bases stayed unmatched. CDR1 and CDR2 (germline): GTSNPN, SVGIG (reference sequence). The CDR3 DNA reads as TGTGCCTGGAGTACCGGGACTAGCGGATCGGTGGATACGCAGTATTTT. Protein: CAWSTGTSGSVDTQYF.

This chain uses TRBV5-1 with TRBJ2-5, with D tentatively TRBD1 (6 bases). Germline V CDR1 and CDR2: SGHRS, YFSETQ. The germline V and J ends were trimmed by 4 bases and 4 bases, with 17 bases remaining between them. There are 15 residues in the CDR3. The CDR3 here is CASSATGNPRETQYF. The CDR3 DNA sequence: TGCGCCAGCAGCGCCACAGGGAACCCCCGAGAGACCCAGTACTTC.

The chain joins TRBV5-7 to TRBJ2-3, with 7 nucleotides matching TRBD2. TRBV5-7 has ORF status, its function being uncertain. The ends lost 0 bases at V and 2 bases at J; junction bases unmatched: 3. CDR3 length equals 15 residues. The CDR3 region has the DNA TGTGCCAGCAGCTTGGGGACTAGGGTCACAGATACGCAGTATTTT. This gives the protein CASSLGTRVTDTQYF.

This sequence joins TRBV28 and TRBJ2-7, with D maybe TRBD2 (7 bases). Per the germline V gene, CDR1 is MDHEN and CDR2 is SYDVKM. The V and J ends lost 7 bases and 3 bases respectively, with 22 bases between them. The CDR3 runs to 16 residues. The CDR3, as DNA: TGTGCCAGCAATGGAGCCAGAAAGGGGGGGATCTACGAGCAGTACTTC. It is translated as CASNGARKGGIYEQYF.

The J gene is TRBJ2-2, the V gene TRBV5-4; D uncertain. Germline V gene data show CDR1 as SGHNT and CDR2 as YYREEE (reference sequence). This CDR3 comprises 13 residues. Trimming pared 4 bases from V and 3 bases from J, leaving 7 bases between. CDR3 bases: TGTGCCAGCAGCGTGACCGACACCGGGGAGCTGTTTTTT. Its translation is CASSVTDTGELFF.

The chain is built from TRBV10-3 and TRBJ2-3; D might be TRBD1 (6 bases). In germline, CDR1 is ENHRY, CDR2 SYGVKD. CDR3 length equals 16 residues. Between the trimmed V and J ends, which lost 3 bases and 2 bases, there was a span of 15 bases. For the CDR3, the DNA is TGTGCCATCAGTGAAGCCGGGACATCGTACACAGATACGCAGTATTTT. Translated: CAISEAGTSYTDTQYF.

The rearrangement uses TRBV30 and TRBJ2-7, with TRBD2 as a possible D gene (5 bases). Trimming took 3 bases from V and 3 from J, leaving 18 bases between them. Per the germline V gene, CDR1 is GTSNPN and CDR2 is SVGIG (reference sequence). The CDR3 runs 15 residues. The CDR3 DNA follows: TGTGCCTGGAGAGACCCCGGACGCCGGGACTACGAGCAGTACTTC. Amino acids: CAWRDPGRRDYEQYF.

The rearrangement uses TRBV12-5 and TRBJ2-7; 11 bases map to TRBD2. CDR3 length: 16 residues. V trimming: 1 base; J trimming: 2 bases; junction bases outside the gene matches: 4. Germline V lookup: CDR1 LGHNT, CDR2 FRNRAP. CDR3 protein: CASGLGIAGGAYEQYF. Written as DNA, the CDR3 is TGTGCTAGTGGTTTGGGGATAGCGGGAGGGGCCTACGAGCAGTACTTC. Using reference TRBV12-5 and TRBJ2-7 for the parts outside the CDR3, the full variable domain is DARVTQTPRHKVTEMGQEVTMRCQPILGHNTVFWYRQTMMQGLELLAYFRNRAPLDDSGMPKDRFSAEMPDATLATLKIQPSEPRDSAVYFCASGLGIAGGAYEQYFGPGTRLTVT.

Points on this clone: The same CDR3 arises from other DNA sequences in this sample as well. The rearrangement links TRBV7-9 to TRBJ1-6; TRBD1 matches at 9 bases. This CDR3 has 15 amino acids. V lost 1 base, J lost 7 bases, and 2 bases stayed unmatched. Germline V gene lookup returns CDR1 SEHNR and CDR2 FQNEAQ (reference sequence). Here the CDR3 DNA reads TGTGCCAGCAGCTTAGGGGACAGGGCGAATTCACCCCTCCACTTT. Amino acid sequence: CASSLGDRANSPLHF.

The V gene is TRBV18, the J gene TRBJ2-2; 7 bases agree with TRBD2. CDR1 KGHSH and CDR2 LQKENI come from the germline V gene. V shed 1 base and J 1 base; nucleotides not matched to a gene: 6. The CDR3 is 17 amino acids. The CDR3 bases are TGTGCCAGCTCACCACGGCTAGCGGAGAAGAACACCGGGGAGCTGTTTTTT. This encodes CASSPRLAEKNTGELFF.

The sample holds one count of this clone. V and J are TRBV5-1 and TRBJ1-4, with a possible D match to TRBD1 (6 bases). CDR1 and CDR2 from the germline V gene are SGHRS and YFSETQ. The V gene lost 0 bases and the J gene lost 7 bases, with 10 bases spanning the gap. The CDR3 contains 14 residues. The CDR3 DNA follows: TGCGCCAGCAGCTTGGCCACAGGGTTTGAAAAACTGTTTTTT. Protein product: CASSLATGFEKLFF.

This chain connects TRBV19 to TRBJ1-5; D unclear. Germline-derived CDR1 and CDR2 are LNHDA and SQIVND (reference sequence). The CDR3 is 15 amino acids. V lost 7 bases to trimming and J lost 2 bases, with 15 bases between them. CDR3 sequence reads: CASNLEGWGNQPQHF. CDR3 nucleotide sequence: TGTGCCAGTAACCTGGAAGGGTGGGGCAATCAGCCCCAGCATTTT.

This chain connects TRBV5-1 to TRBJ2-6; 9 nucleotides line up with TRBD2. Trimming removed 1 base from V and 0 bases from J; junction bases left unmatched: 5. CDR3 length equals 18 residues. Looked up from germline, CDR1 is SGHRS and CDR2 is YFSETQ. CDR3 sequence reads: CASSLRTSENSGANVLTF. For the CDR3, the DNA is TGCGCCAGCAGCTTGAGGACTAGCGAGAACTCTGGGGCCAACGTCCTGACTTTC.

The rearrangement links TRBV7-2 to TRBJ2-7; TRBD2 aligns across 8 bases. The V gene end was trimmed by 5 bases and the J gene end by 1 base; junction bases not matched to a gene: 7. The CDR3 spans 15 residues. Germline V lookup: CDR1 SGHTA, CDR2 FQGNSA. The CDR3 DNA is TGTGCCAGCAGCGTAGGACTAGCAGAGTCCTACGAGCAGTACTTC. Translated, it gives CASSVGLAESYEQYF.

This chain links TRBV10-2 with TRBJ2-3; 9 bases match TRBD2. The CDR3 length is 14 residues. Trimming at V came to 8 bases and at J to 4 bases, leaving 7 bases not matched to a gene. In germline, CDR1 is WSHSY, CDR2 SAAADI. In nucleotides, the CDR3 is TGCGCCAGCCGGGCGGGAGGGCCGGCAGATACGCAGTATTTT. Protein: CASRAGGPADTQYF.

This chain uses TRBV10-1 with TRBJ2-7; 11 bases line up with TRBD2. Germline assignment: CDR1 WNHNN and CDR2 SYGVQD (reference sequence). Trimming cost V 0 bases and J 9 bases; bases outside gene matches: 4. There are 14 residues in the CDR3. Written as DNA, the CDR3 is TGCGCCAGCAGTGAGTCCGGGACTAGCGGCAGGCAGTACTTC. As protein: CASSESGTSGRQYF.